This TCR beta chain was found in a study of cytomegalovirus exposure and HLA in healthy donors. Study details: There were 300 to 400 genotyped donors. Of these, 81% fell in the genetic ancestry cluster associated with self-reported Caucasian donors.

It was with 60 Vbeta and 13 Jbeta primers that the PCR ran. Data came from immunoSEQ multiplex PCR; TCRdb stores just in-frame clones and leaves some out. Seen here are about 110,000 clones, 76% observed once, and the top ten hold roughly 8%. With regard to this clone: Its antigen is still unknown.

Whole-study findings and limits: A later analysis by the authors found several of the most significant clusters apparently linked to common viral pathogens. Later, an analysis showed that TCR beta chains associated with HLA were more clonally expanded than others that were equally common.

The CDR3 covers 14 residues. The junction had 5 bases not matched to a gene; V was cut back by 1 base and J by 7 bases. Germline loops: CDR1 LGHNA, CDR2 YSLEER. The sequenced material came from PBMCs. The source of this sequence is a woman aged 45-59 years in good health and CMV-seropositive. The chain links TRBV4-3 to TRBJ2-3; 7 positions agree with TRBD2. The CDR3 coding sequence is TGCGCCAGCAGCCAAGGGTGGGGGGGAAATACGCAGTATTTT. It codes for CASSQGWGGNTQYF.